The 12 T cell receptor beta chains below come from one sample, sequenced in a study of metastatic and nonmetastatic thyroid tumors. TCRdb re-called the PCR reads through MiXCR. The sample contains about 20,000 clones, approximately 27% of which appear only once. Not a single patient had been given any form of treatment at any point before undergoing thyroid surgery. The material sequenced was tumor tissue. These TCRs come from a female donor with papillary thyroid cancer or a benign thyroid nodule (not recorded which). Some clones in this sample may be carry-over from other donors' samples.

This clone occurred many times. This chain connects TRBV4-1 to TRBJ2-5; 9 bases agree with TRBD1. Germline V CDR1 and CDR2: MGHRA, YSYEKL. V was pared by 2 bases and J by 1 base, with 5 bases of the junction left unmatched. The CDR3 sequence is 16 residues long. This CDR3 is CASSQLTGGTQETQYF. The CDR3 coding sequence is TGCGCCAGCAGCCAATTAACAGGGGGCACCCAAGAGACCCAGTACTTC.

The V and J genes are TRBV18 and TRBJ2-1; possibly TRBD2 for D (5 bases). The CDR3 is 14 amino acids. The germline CDR1 and CDR2 sequences are KGHSH and LQKENI. V was pared by 0 bases and J by 9 bases, with 12 bases between. The CDR3 spells CASSPPSGLGEQFF. The CDR3 DNA is TGTGCCAGCTCACCACCGTCGGGATTGGGTGAGCAGTTCTTC.

This clone was seen many times. The V call is TRBV2, the J call TRBJ1-5; the D is unclear. The germline V and J ends were trimmed by 10 bases and 6 bases, with 16 bases remaining between them. Germline V gene sequence: CDR1 SNHLY, CDR2 FYNNEI. The CDR3 covers 13 residues. The CDR3 DNA reads as TGTGCCACCCTGGGAGGGCATGGTCAGCCCCAGCATTTT. Its translation is CATLGGHGQPQHF.

At least ten counts were recorded for this clone. This chain joins TRBV12-3 or TRBV12-4 and TRBJ2-3; D is unclear. The CDR3 contains 11 residues. Trimming pared 6 bases from V and 6 bases from J, leaving 7 bases between. The CDR3: CASRQGDTQYF. The CDR3 region has the DNA TGTGCCAGCAGACAAGGGGATACGCAGTATTTT.

The rearrangement joins TRBV7-9 to TRBJ1-2, with D perhaps matching TRBD1 (5 bases). CDR3 length: 13 residues. The V gene lost 9 bases and the J gene lost 6 bases, with 17 bases spanning the gap. CDR1 and CDR2 (germline): SEHNR, FQNEAQ (reference sequence). The CDR3 region is CASQGPSGDGYTF. CDR3 sequence (DNA): TGTGCCAGTCAGGGTCCGTCAGGTGATGGCTACACCTTC.

This clone was counted only a few times. V is TRBV6-1 and J is TRBJ1-1; D possibly corresponds to TRBD1 (6 bases). CDR3 length: 15 amino acids. The V gene lost 5 bases and the J gene lost 4 bases, with 17 bases spanning the gap. Germline CDR1 MNHNS, CDR2 SASEGT. DNA for the CDR3: TGTGCCAGCAGTCAATTCAGGGGCGCGAGCACTGAAGCTTTCTTT. Its translation: CASSQFRGASTEAFF.

Concerning this clone: The junction shows a germline mismatch at one end, possibly a read error. V is TRBV30 and J is TRBJ1-1, with 8 bases fitting TRBD1. There are 15 residues in the CDR3. CDR1 is GTSNPN, CDR2 SVGIG, per germline (reference sequence). The CDR3 DNA is TGTGTCTGGAGCGCGACAGGGGTCATGAACACTGAAGCTTTCTTT. Its translation: CVWSATGVMNTEAFF. The variable domain in full, completed from reference TRBV30 and TRBJ1-1, reads SQTIHQWPATLVQPVGSPLSLECTVEGTSNPNLYWYRQAAGRGLQLLFYSVGIGQISSEVPQNLSASRPQDRQFILSSKKLLLSDSGFYLCVWSATGVMNTEAFFGQGTRLTVV.

This clone has at least ten counts. CDR3 sequence reads: CASSYGGINQPQHF. The CDR3 DNA reads as TGTGCCAGCAGTTATGGGGGGATAAATCAGCCCCAGCATTTT. The J gene is TRBJ1-5, the V gene TRBV6-5; TRBD1 is a possible D gene (5 bases). Germline V gives CDR1 MNHEY, CDR2 SVGAGI. The V and J ends lost 3 bases and 4 bases respectively, with 10 bases between them. The CDR3 covers 14 residues.

In regard to this clone: An end of the junction differs from the germline gene, which may be a read error. The gene calls are TRBV4-2 and TRBJ2-7, with 11 positions matching TRBD2. This CDR3 is 16 amino acids long. CDR1 and CDR2 from the germline V gene are LGHNA and YNFKEQ. The CDR3 coding sequence is TGTGCCAACAGCCAAGGGACTAGCGGAGACTCCTACGAGCAGTACTTC. Encoded protein: CANSQGTSGDSYEQYF.

This clone occurred many times. This same CDR3 is encoded by further DNA sequences in the sample. This chain joins TRBV4-1 and TRBJ2-2; possibly TRBD2 for D (6 bases). From germline, CDR1 is MGHRA and CDR2 YSYEKL. The V gene lost 1 base and the J gene lost 5 bases, with 14 bases spanning the gap. This CDR3 is built from 16 residues. This chain's CDR3 is CASSQVSRGRTGELFF. The CDR3 nucleotides read TGCGCCAGCAGCCAAGTTTCTCGGGGGAGGACCGGGGAGCTGTTTTTT.

This clone has only a few counts. An end of the junction does not agree with germline; a read error may underlie this. This sequence joins TRBV28 and TRBJ2-6; perhaps TRBD1 as D (6 bases). CDR3 size: 16 residues. Germline CDR1 is MDHEN and CDR2 is SYDVKM. CDR3 residues: CASRRDTTSGANVLTF. CDR3 nucleotide sequence: TGTGCCAGCCGCCGGGACACAACCTCTGGTGCCAACGTCCTGACTTTC.

This clone was picked up many times. The chain links TRBV9 to TRBJ2-5; no reliable D call. This CDR3 has 14 residues. The germline gives CDR1 SGDLS, CDR2 YYNGEE. Between the trimmed V and J ends, which lost 0 bases and 5 bases, there was a span of 11 bases. The CDR3: CASSVGQMRETQYF. As DNA, the CDR3 is TGTGCCAGCAGCGTAGGGCAGATGAGGGAGACCCAGTACTTC.